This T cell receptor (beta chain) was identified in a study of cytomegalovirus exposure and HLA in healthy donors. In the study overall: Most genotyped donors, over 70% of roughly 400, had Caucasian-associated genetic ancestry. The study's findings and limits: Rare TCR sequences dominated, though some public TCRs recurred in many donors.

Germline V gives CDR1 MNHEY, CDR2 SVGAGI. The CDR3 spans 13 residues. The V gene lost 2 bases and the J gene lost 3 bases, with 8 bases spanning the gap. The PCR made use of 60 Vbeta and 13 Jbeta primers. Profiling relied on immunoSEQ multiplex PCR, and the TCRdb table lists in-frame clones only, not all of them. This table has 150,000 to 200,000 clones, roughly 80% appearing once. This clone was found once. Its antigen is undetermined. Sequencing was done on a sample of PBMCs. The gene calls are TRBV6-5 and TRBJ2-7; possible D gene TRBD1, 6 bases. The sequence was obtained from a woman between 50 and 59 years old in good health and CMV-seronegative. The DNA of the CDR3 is TGTGCCAGCAGTTACACAGGGCTCTACGAGCAGTACTTC. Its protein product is CASSYTGLYEQYF.